This TCR beta chain was sequenced in a study of response to subunit inactivated influenza vaccine. Study-wide findings and caveats: Authors suggested that a seasonal influenza vaccination recruits few new T cells each time.

About this clonotype: Its antigen remains unknown.

CDR1 and CDR2 from the germline V gene are SGHNT and YYREEE (reference sequence). The ends were cut back, 0 bases at V and 9 bases at J, with 13 bases in the middle. This CDR3 has 15 residues. TCRdb called the RT-PCR reads again in MiXCR, with one record for every CDR3 protein. The sample shows about 620,000 distinct CDR3 sequences, approximately 10% of them seen only once. This same sample was also taken into another study, of T cells expressing NK-cell markers. That report adds: It was by 5'RACE template switching with UMIs that TCR beta cDNA was made. Sorted CD3+CD56+NKG2C+, CD3+CD56+NKG2C- and CD3+CD56-NKG2C+ T cells provided the TCR beta repertoires. There were seven HCMV-seropositive donors and one seronegative donor among the eight sequenced. The authors restricted sorting to alpha-beta TCR T cells with an anti-gamma-delta TCR antibody in several experiments.

The chain couples TRBV5-4 to TRBJ1-6; possibly TRBD1 for D (6 bases). The sequence derives from a man aged 45-65 years who received an inactivated influenza vaccine. The sequencing used PBMCs from blood, collected on the day of vaccination. The DNA for the CDR3 is TGTGCCAGCAGCTTGGACGGGGGGCTGGGTTCACCCCTCCACTTT. It yields the protein CASSLDGGLGSPLHF.